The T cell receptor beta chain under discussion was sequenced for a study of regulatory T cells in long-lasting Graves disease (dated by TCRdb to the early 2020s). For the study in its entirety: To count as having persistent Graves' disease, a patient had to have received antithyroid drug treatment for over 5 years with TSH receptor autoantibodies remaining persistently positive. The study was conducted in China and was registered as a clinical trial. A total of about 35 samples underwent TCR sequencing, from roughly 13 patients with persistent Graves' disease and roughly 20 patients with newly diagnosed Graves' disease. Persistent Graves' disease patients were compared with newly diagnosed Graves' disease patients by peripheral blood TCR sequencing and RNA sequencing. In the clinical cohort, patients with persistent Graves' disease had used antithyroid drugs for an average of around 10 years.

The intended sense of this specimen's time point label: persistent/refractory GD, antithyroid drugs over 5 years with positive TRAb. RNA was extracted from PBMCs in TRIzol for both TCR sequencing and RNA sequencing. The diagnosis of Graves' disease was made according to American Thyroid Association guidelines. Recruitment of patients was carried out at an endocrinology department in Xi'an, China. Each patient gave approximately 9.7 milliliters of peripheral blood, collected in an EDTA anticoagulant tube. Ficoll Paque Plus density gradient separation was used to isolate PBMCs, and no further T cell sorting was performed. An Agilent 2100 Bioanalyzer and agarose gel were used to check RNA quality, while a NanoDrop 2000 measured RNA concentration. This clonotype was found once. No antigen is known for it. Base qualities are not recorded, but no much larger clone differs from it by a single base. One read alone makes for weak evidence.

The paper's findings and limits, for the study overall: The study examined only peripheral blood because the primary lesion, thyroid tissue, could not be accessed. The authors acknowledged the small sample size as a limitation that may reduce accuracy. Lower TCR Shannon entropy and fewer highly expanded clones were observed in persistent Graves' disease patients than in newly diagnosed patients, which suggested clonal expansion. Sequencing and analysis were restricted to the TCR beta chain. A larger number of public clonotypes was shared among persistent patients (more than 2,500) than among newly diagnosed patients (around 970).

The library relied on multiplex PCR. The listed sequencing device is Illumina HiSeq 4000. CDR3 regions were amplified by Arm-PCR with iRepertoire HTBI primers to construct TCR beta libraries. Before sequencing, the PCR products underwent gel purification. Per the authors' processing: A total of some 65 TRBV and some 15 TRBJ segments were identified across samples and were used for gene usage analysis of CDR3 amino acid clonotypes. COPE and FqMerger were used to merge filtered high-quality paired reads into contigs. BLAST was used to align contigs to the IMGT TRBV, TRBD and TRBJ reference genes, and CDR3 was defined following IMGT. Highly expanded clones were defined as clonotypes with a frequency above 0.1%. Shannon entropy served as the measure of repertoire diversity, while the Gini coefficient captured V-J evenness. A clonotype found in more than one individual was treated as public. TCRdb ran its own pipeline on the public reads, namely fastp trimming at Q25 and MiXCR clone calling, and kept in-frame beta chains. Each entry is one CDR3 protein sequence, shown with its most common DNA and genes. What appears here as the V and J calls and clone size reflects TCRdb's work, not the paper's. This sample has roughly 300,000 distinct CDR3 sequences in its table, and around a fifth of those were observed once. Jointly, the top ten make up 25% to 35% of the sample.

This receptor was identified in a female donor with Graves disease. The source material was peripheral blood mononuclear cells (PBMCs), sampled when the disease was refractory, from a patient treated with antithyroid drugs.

The base sequence is TGTGCCAGCCAAAGGGGGGACACTGAAGCTTTCTTT. It translates to CASQRGDTEAFF. The receptor chain draws on TRBV6-1 and TRBJ1-1; tentative D gene TRBD1, with 6 bases matching. Its CDR3 holds 12 amino acids, cysteine through phenylalanine. Only the CDR3 DNA stays, 36 bases, in frame from base 1. V and J are truncated by 8 bases and 3 bases respectively, leaving an intervening sequence of 10 bases. In the germline V gene, CDR1 corresponds to MNHNS and CDR2 to SASEGT.